This passage covers 17 T cell receptor beta chains from one sample sequenced in a study of blood T cell repertoires in COVID-19. Measured with immunoSEQ multiplex PCR; TCRdb has only the in-frame clones, and not every one. The repertoire holds fewer than 200,000 clones, with less than 85% as singletons. The sequencing sample was made of PBMCs or T cells enriched from blood (not recorded which). The receptors were sampled from a man in his fifties or sixties who had recovered from COVID-19.

V and J are TRBV18 and TRBJ1-2; D gene unclear. Germline V gene sequence: CDR1 KGHSH, CDR2 LQKENI. The CDR3 runs 13 residues. V lost 3 bases and J lost 2, with 7 bases in between. CDR3 residues: CASSPAGNYGYTF. Here the CDR3 DNA reads TGTGCCAGCTCACCTGCAGGCAACTATGGCTACACCTTC.

The chain couples TRBV10-3 to TRBJ2-7; weak D call: TRBD1 (6 bases). From germline, CDR1 is ENHRY and CDR2 SYGVKD. Trimming cost V 1 base and J 3 bases, with 13 bases left between them. The CDR3 runs 15 residues. CDR3 DNA sequence: TGTGCCATCAGTGAGTTTCCAGACAGGCTCTACGAGCAGTACTTC. It codes for CAISEFPDRLYEQYF.

The V and J genes are TRBV23-1 and TRBJ2-3, with 7 bases aligning to TRBD1. TRBV23-1 counts as an open reading frame of uncertain function. The CDR3 sequence is 14 residues long. Trimming removed 5 bases from V and 1 base from J; junction bases left unmatched: 3. The CDR3 loop reads CASSGDRGTDTQYF. DNA for the CDR3: TGCGCCAGCAGTGGGGACAGAGGCACAGATACGCAGTATTTT.

This sequence joins TRBV28 and TRBJ2-7, with D uncertain. CDR3 size: 14 residues. Trimming took 8 bases from V and 4 from J, leaving 18 bases between them. Germline V gene lookup returns CDR1 MDHEN and CDR2 SYDVKM. CDR3 sequence (DNA): TGTGCCAGCCATGGAGCGCCGGCGTCTTACGAGCAGTACTTC. As protein: CASHGAPASYEQYF.

This chain joins TRBV5-1 and TRBJ1-2, with a possible D match to TRBD1 (6 bases). This CDR3 is built from 16 residues. Germline CDR1 is SGHRS and CDR2 is YFSETQ. V was trimmed by 3 bases and J by 7 bases, leaving 22 bases between them. This CDR3 reads CASSSLVGGQGGGYTF. CDR3 coding DNA: TGCGCCAGCAGCTCCCTGGTCGGGGGGCAAGGAGGTGGCTACACCTTC.

This clone was recorded only once. Here the CDR3 reads CASSLEGDSYGYTF. CDR3 sequence (DNA): TGCGCCAGCAGCTTGGAGGGGGATAGCTATGGCTACACCTTC. The chain uses TRBV5-1 and TRBJ1-2, with D perhaps TRBD1 (6 bases). Germline assignment: CDR1 SGHRS and CDR2 YFSETQ. This CDR3 is 14 amino acids long. V lost 0 bases and J 4 bases, leaving 10 bases between the germline ends.

V and J are TRBV7-2 and TRBJ1-4; TRBD1 might be the D (6 bases). Deletions cut 4 bases from V and 7 bases from J, with 19 bases between. The CDR3 covers 16 residues. The germline V gene has CDR1 SGHTA and CDR2 FQGNSA. The CDR3 spells CASSSRQGQGSEKLFF. The CDR3 DNA follows: TGTGCCAGCAGCTCCCGGCAGGGGCAGGGATCTGAAAAACTGTTTTTT. The entire variable domain, with the rest obtained from reference TRBV7-2 and TRBJ1-4, is as follows: GAGVSQSPSNKVTEKGKDVELRCDPISGHTALYWYRQSLGQGLEFLIYFQGNSAPDKSGLPSDRFSAERTGGSVSTLTIQRTQQEDSAVYLCASSSRQGQGSEKLFFGSGTQLSVL.

CDR3 amino acids: CASSLGGGGKGYTF. The DNA for the CDR3 is TGTGCCAGCAGCTTGGGGGGAGGGGGTAAGGGCTACACCTTC. The rearrangement links TRBV5-4 to TRBJ1-2; D is possibly TRBD1 (6 bases). Germline assignment: CDR1 SGHNT and CDR2 YYREEE (reference sequence). The CDR3 has 14 amino acids. Trimming removed 0 bases at V and 8 bases at J, with 14 bases between. The variable domain in full, with the rest retrieved from reference TRBV5-4 and TRBJ1-2, is ETGVTQSPTHLIKTRGQQVTLRCSSQSGHNTVSWYQQALGQGPQFIFQYYREEENGRGNFPPRFSGLQFPNYSSELNVNALELDDSALYLCASSLGGGGKGYTFGSGTRLTVV.

As for this clone: Within the sample, other DNA sequences also encode this same CDR3. The V call is TRBV5-6, the J call TRBJ2-3; no clear D. The V and J ends lost 4 bases and 5 bases respectively, with 5 bases between them. The CDR3 runs 11 residues. The germline V gene has CDR1 SGHDT and CDR2 YYEEEE. CDR3 in DNA: TGTGCCAGCAGCCGGGTAGATACGCAGTATTTT. This codes for CASSRVDTQYF.

The chain couples TRBV14 to TRBJ2-1, with 12 bases identical to TRBD2. Trimming cost V 3 bases and J 7 bases; bases outside gene matches: 7. CDR1 and CDR2 (germline): SGHDN, FVKESK. This CDR3 has 16 amino acids. The CDR3 nucleotides read TGTGCCAGCAGCCAGACTAGCGGGGGATACTGGAATGAGCAGTTCTTC. This translates into CASSQTSGGYWNEQFF.

The chain has TRBV5-1 and TRBJ1-1; D call uncertain. CDR3 length: 15 residues. The ends were cut back, 0 bases at V and 5 bases at J, with 14 bases in the middle. Germline V gives CDR1 SGHRS, CDR2 YFSETQ. In DNA form, the CDR3 reads TGCGCCAGCAGCTTGGTCCCAGAAAGCGGGACTGAAGCTTTCTTT. Its protein product is CASSLVPESGTEAFF.

This chain links TRBV7-9 with TRBJ2-2; D is perhaps TRBD1 (6 bases). Looked up from germline, CDR1 is SEHNR and CDR2 is FQNEAQ (reference sequence). This CDR3 spans 15 amino acids. V was clipped by 5 bases and J by 6 bases, with 16 bases between them. DNA of the CDR3: TGTGCCAGCAGCCCGGGACATTCGACGTCCGGGGAGCTGTTTTTT. It is translated as CASSPGHSTSGELFF.

The count of this clone is one. The chain links TRBV27 to TRBJ2-5; D gene unclear. The CDR3 sequence is 13 residues long. Per the germline V gene, CDR1 is MNHEY and CDR2 is SMNVEV (reference sequence). V was cut by 5 bases and J by 1 base, with 8 bases left in between. The CDR3 DNA sequence: TGTGCCAGCAGTCGCGCCCCCCAAGAGACCCAGTACTTC. Translating gives CASSRAPQETQYF.

This chain links TRBV12-5 with TRBJ1-2; D is undetermined. V was shortened by 3 bases and J by 8 bases, with 13 bases between the two germline ends. Germline CDR1 is LGHNT and CDR2 is FRNRAP. This CDR3 comprises 13 residues. The CDR3 region is CASGFSRSGGYTF. As DNA, the CDR3 is TGTGCTAGTGGTTTCTCCCGCTCGGGGGGCTACACCTTC.

The V gene is TRBV3-1 (or the pseudogene TRBV3-2), the J gene TRBJ1-1, with TRBD1 identical over 11 bases. CDR1 is LGHDT, CDR2 YNNKEL, per germline (reference sequence). Trimming removed 2 bases from V and 8 bases from J; junction bases left unmatched: 4. The CDR3 extends over 14 amino acids. CDR3 loop: CASSQFGQGAEAFF. The CDR3 nucleotides are TGTGCCAGCAGCCAATTCGGACAGGGGGCGGAAGCTTTCTTT.

V is TRBV5-1 and J is TRBJ2-5; TRBD2 is a possible D gene (5 bases). The CDR3 sequence is 14 residues long. From germline, CDR1 is SGHRS and CDR2 YFSETQ. The germline V and J ends were trimmed by 4 bases and 2 bases, with 12 bases remaining between them. CDR3 DNA: TGCGCCAGCAGCGAGGGTGTCGGACAAGAGACCCAGTACTTC. Residues: CASSEGVGQETQYF.

The genes are TRBV2 and TRBJ1-3, with D unclear. Trimming removed 8 bases at V and 4 bases at J, with 15 bases between. Germline values: CDR1 SNHLY, CDR2 FYNNEI. This CDR3 has 14 amino acids. This CDR3 is CASSQQSTGNTIYF. DNA for the CDR3: TGTGCCAGCTCACAGCAGTCGACGGGAAACACCATATATTTT. The complete variable domain, with remaining parts taken from reference TRBV2 and TRBJ1-3, reads EPEVTQTPSHQVTQMGQEVILRCVPISNHLYFYWYRQILGQKVEFLVSFYNNEISEKSEIFDDQFSVERPDGSNFTLKIRSTKLEDSAMYFCASSQQSTGNTIYFGEGSWLTVV.